This T cell receptor beta chain originates from a study of CD8 T cells in ankylosing spondylitis. TCRdb redid the calling of the 5' RACE reads with MiXCR, one entry per CDR3 protein. The repertoire holds around 770,000 distinct CDR3 sequences, under 20% seen once, with around 19% in the top ten. Findings and caveats of the study: Characteristic, it appeared, of ankylosing spondylitis blood was a TCR beta motif of about eight highly homologous variants.

The V gene lost 0 bases and the J gene lost 10 bases, with 13 bases spanning the gap. CDR1 is MGHRA, CDR2 YSYEKL, per germline. The CDR3 runs 14 residues. This clonotype was detected a few times. Antigen specificity is unknown. V is TRBV4-1 and J is TRBJ2-1; no clear D. The sequence came from a male donor with ankylosing spondylitis. The specimen was blood, either unsorted or a sorted T cell fraction (not recorded which). CDR3 amino acids: CASSQDLMGREQFF. In DNA, the CDR3 is TGCGCCAGCAGCCAAGATCTGATGGGCCGCGAGCAGTTCTTC.